The 9 T cell receptor beta chains presented below share a single source sample, sequenced in a study of spatial heterogeneity in lung cancer (dated by TCRdb to between 2018 and 2021). Overall study outcomes, separate from this receptor: The tumor nonsynonymous mutation count correlated with the number of expanded alpha and beta TCRs within the tumor.

Read against the paper, the sample's time point label means: sample taken at primary tumor resection. Receptor amplification or capture employed 5' RACE. Sequencing used a NextSeq 500. Using fastp trimming at Q25 and MiXCR clonotype assembly, TCRdb reanalyzed the public sequencing data and kept in-frame beta chains. For every CDR3 protein sequence, its rows merge into one entry that carries the most common genes and DNA. This sample has several thousand distinct CDR3 sequences in its table, and 9.5% to 15% of those were observed once. The leading ten clones occupy about 11% of the sample. The antigens of these receptors remain unknown. Sample: lung tumor tissue, taken at surgery. These receptors were obtained from a male donor with early-stage non-small cell lung cancer.

This clonotype has a count of ten or more. CDR3: CASHQGTSTYNEQFF. The CDR3 coding sequence is TGTGCCAGCCACCAGGGGACTTCGACTTACAATGAGCAGTTCTTC. The V and J genes are TRBV27 and TRBJ2-1; tentatively, D is TRBD1 or TRBD2 (6 bases each). The CDR3 consists of 15 residues. The V gene lost 8 bases and the J gene lost 4 bases, with 18 bases spanning the gap. Germline V lookup: CDR1 MNHEY, CDR2 SMNVEV (reference sequence).

This clonotype came up many times. The chain joins TRBV12-3 or TRBV12-4 to TRBJ1-5, with 7 bases that match TRBD1. The CDR3 has 14 amino acids. The V gene end was trimmed by 6 bases and the J gene end by 3 bases; junction bases not matched to a gene: 5. CDR3 sequence: CASSSTGLNQPQHF. The CDR3, as DNA: TGTGCCAGCAGCTCGACAGGGCTCAATCAGCCCCAGCATTTT.

The table lists this clonotype with many counts. This chain joins TRBV12-3 or TRBV12-4 and TRBJ2-7; D not resolved. This CDR3 has 14 amino acids. Trimming took 2 bases from V and 5 from J, leaving 13 bases between them. DNA of the CDR3: TGTGCCAGCAGTTTATCTATCAGTACTGACGAGCAGTACTTC. Its translation: CASSLSISTDEQYF.

This clonotype has at least ten counts. V gene TRBV7-3 combines with J gene TRBJ2-2; D gene uncertain. V was cut by 3 bases and J by 5 bases, with 7 bases left in between. The CDR3 length is 13 residues. Germline V CDR1 and CDR2: SGHTA, FQGTGA. CDR3 nucleotides: TGTGCCAGCAGCTTGCGAACAACCGGGGAGCTGTTTTTT. Its protein product is CASSLRTTGELFF.

This clonotype was picked up many times. The chain couples TRBV10-2 to TRBJ2-7; D not certain. The V and J ends lost 8 bases and 5 bases respectively, with 7 bases between them. Germline V gives CDR1 WSHSY, CDR2 SAAADI. CDR3 length: 10 residues. The CDR3 DNA reads as TGCGCCAGCGGAGTAGACGAGCAGTACTTC. Protein product: CASGVDEQYF.

The J gene is TRBJ2-7, the V gene TRBV20-1, with D possibly matching TRBD1 (6 bases). Per the germline V gene, CDR1 is DFQATT and CDR2 is SNEGSKA (reference sequence). Trimming pared 5 bases from V and 1 base from J, leaving 15 bases between. The CDR3 extends over 14 amino acids. The CDR3 protein is CSAQGDTSSYEQYF. For the CDR3, the DNA is TGCAGTGCTCAAGGGGACACCTCGTCCTACGAGCAGTACTTC.

This clonotype was seen at least ten times. V gene TRBV6-1 combines with J gene TRBJ2-3; D not certain. This CDR3 region has 12 residues. CDR1 and CDR2 (germline): MNHNS, SASEGT. Trimming removed 4 bases from V and 3 bases from J, with 5 bases in between. The DNA of the CDR3 is TGTGCCAGCAGTGGGCAGACAGATACGCAGTATTTT. Protein sequence: CASSGQTDTQYF.

The sample holds many counts of this clonotype. The J gene is TRBJ2-1, the V gene TRBV7-9, with D possibly TRBD2 on 6 matching bases. This CDR3 has 16 residues. Germline V CDR1 and CDR2: SEHNR, FQNEAQ (reference sequence). V lost 2 bases to trimming and J lost 6 bases, with 17 bases between them. CDR3 sequence (DNA): TGTGCCAGCAGCTTACCTATAGCGGAAAGGGTCAATGAGCAGTTCTTC. The encoded protein is CASSLPIAERVNEQFF.

By its share, this clonotype is medium-sized (0.01 to 0.1%). The chain combines TRBV11-2 with TRBJ2-3; no firm D call. The CDR3 length is 12 residues. Germline lookup yields CDR1 SGHAT and CDR2 FQNNGV. Trimming took off 4 bases at V and 5 bases at J, with 7 bases between the two ends. DNA for the CDR3: TGTGCCAGCAGCTCCTGGGAAGATACGCAGTATTTT. Its translation is CASSSWEDTQYF.